These T cell receptor beta chains were read from a single sample in a study of cytomegalovirus exposure and HLA in healthy donors. The method was immunoSEQ multiplex PCR; TCRdb's version includes in-frame clones alone and lacks a portion of them. The sample gives approximately 280,000 clones, about 87% of which show up once; less than 2.5% is in the top ten. The sample consisted of PBMCs. The receptor set was obtained from a woman aged 18-30 years in good health and CMV-seronegative. Each CDR3 is given with its conserved first and last residue.

v_gene: TRBV11-2; j_gene: NA; CDR3aa: CASINSADRGIPYEQYF
v_gene: TRBV7-6; j_gene: TRBJ2-1; CDR3aa: CASSFSPGGAGSNEQFF
v_gene: TRBV29-1; j_gene: TRBJ2-3; CDR3aa: CSANGGPQRADTQYF
v_gene: TRBV9; j_gene: TRBJ2-7; CDR3aa: CASSVGSVTEQYF
v_gene: TRBV6-5; j_gene: TRBJ1-1; CDR3aa: CASSFRREGTEAFF
v_gene: TRBV10-2; j_gene: TRBJ1-1; CDR3aa: CATLTGTGNTEAFF
v_gene: TRBV6-5; j_gene: TRBJ1-2; CDR3aa: CASTNLDREVRGYTF
v_gene: TRBV19; j_gene: TRBJ1-5; CDR3aa: CASSIVVWAGAITSNQPQHF
v_gene: TRBV7-9; j_gene: TRBJ2-7; CDR3aa: CASSHTGKGVDEQYF
v_gene: TRBV25-1; j_gene: TRBJ1-2; CDR3aa: CASLDNGYTF
v_gene: TRBV6-5; j_gene: TRBJ2-2; CDR3aa: CASSYSRGTGELFF
v_gene: TRBV5-4; j_gene: TRBJ1-1; CDR3aa: CASSLRTGNTEAFF
v_gene: TRBV2; j_gene: TRBJ1-2; CDR3aa: CASSEQDYGYTF
v_gene: TRBV19; j_gene: TRBJ2-3; CDR3aa: CASSIYRGRTDTQYF
v_gene: TRBV10-2; j_gene: TRBJ2-1; CDR3aa: CASRTSGGGEYNEQFF
v_gene: TRBV27; j_gene: TRBJ2-5; CDR3aa: CASSLEGETQYF
v_gene: TRBV12-5; j_gene: TRBJ2-5; CDR3aa: CASGRYQETQYF
v_gene: TRBV7-9; j_gene: TRBJ2-2; CDR3aa: CSSSRGRGLNTGELFF
v_gene: TRBV7-9; j_gene: TRBJ1-1; CDR3aa: CASRGGVVRQMNTEAFF
v_gene: TRBV9; j_gene: TRBJ1-2; CDR3aa: CASSVGPGGYGYTF
v_gene: TRBV7-9; j_gene: TRBJ1-4; CDR3aa: CASSPGDRYEEKLFF
v_gene: TRBV13; j_gene: TRBJ1-1; CDR3aa: CASSFRTGGTEAFF